Shown below are 23 T cell receptor beta chains from a single sample sequenced in a study of OX40 agonist ivuxolimab in advanced cancers. Repertoires were generated with immunoSEQ multiplex PCR, while TCRdb's copy carries only in-frame clones and drops some. The repertoire consists of several thousand clones, with roughly 80% occurring once and the leading ten covering roughly 80%. The input for sequencing was CD4+ or CD8+ T cells sorted from blood, taken in a trial of the OX40 agonist ivuxolimab. These receptors were collected from an adult with an advanced solid tumor such as melanoma, head and neck, liver or kidney cancer.

The CDR3 loop reads CASSPSLYTEAFF. CDR3 in DNA: TGCGCCAGCAGCCCCTCCCTTTACACTGAAGCTTTCTTT. The rearrangement links TRBV4-1 to TRBJ1-1; D gene unclear. The V end was cut by 4 bases, the J end by 3 bases, with 9 bases between. CDR3 size: 13 residues. Looked up from germline, CDR1 is MGHRA and CDR2 is YSYEKL.

The V call is TRBV5-4, the J call TRBJ2-7; 7 positions agree with TRBD1. Trimming at V came to 3 bases and at J to 0 bases, leaving 6 bases not matched to a gene. Germline V lookup: CDR1 SGHNT, CDR2 YYREEE (reference sequence). The CDR3 is 15 amino acids. The chain's CDR3 is CASSSTGAPSYEQYF. CDR3 nucleotides: TGTGCCAGCAGCTCCACAGGGGCCCCCTCCTACGAGCAGTACTTC.

The chain couples TRBV4-2 to TRBJ1-2; maybe TRBD1 (6 bases). CDR1 is LGHNA, CDR2 YNFKEQ, per germline. Trimming removed 4 bases from V and 4 bases from J, with 22 bases in between. The CDR3 loop spans 17 amino acids. The CDR3 reads CASSPSLGGALLYGYTF. CDR3 nucleotide sequence: TGTGCCAGCAGCCCCTCACTGGGGGGGGCCTTGCTCTATGGCTACACCTTC.

This chain uses TRBV28 with TRBJ1-2, with D maybe TRBD1 (5 bases). The V and J ends lost 6 bases and 6 bases respectively, with 14 bases between them. The CDR3 covers 13 residues. CDR1 and CDR2 from the germline V gene are MDHEN and SYDVKM. The chain's CDR3 is CASRPRDVDGYTF. CDR3 nucleotide sequence: TGTGCCAGCAGGCCACGGGACGTAGATGGCTACACCTTC.

The J gene is TRBJ2-7, the V gene TRBV6-1, with D perhaps matching TRBD1 (6 bases). CDR1 and CDR2 from the germline V gene are MNHNS and SASEGT. The CDR3 contains 14 residues. V lost 2 bases and J 0 bases, leaving 8 bases between the germline ends. DNA for the CDR3: TGTGCCAGCAGTGAAATAGGGGGCTCCTACGAGCAGTACTTC. Encoded protein: CASSEIGGSYEQYF.

V is TRBV21-1 and J is TRBJ1-4; the table's TRBD1 call for D was not verified on the DNA. TRBV21-1 is marked as a pseudogene. The CDR3 runs 19 residues. The CDR3 DNA sequence: TGTGCCAGCAACTTTGGAGGACAGCTCAGACTGACAACTAATGAAAAACTGTTTTTT. Translating it yields CASNFGGQLRLTTNEKLFF.

The rearrangement joins TRBV6-5 to TRBJ2-7; 7 nucleotides line up with TRBD1. This CDR3 comprises 15 residues. V was clipped by 7 bases and J by 5 bases; unmatched bases: 14. The V gene's germline CDR1 is MNHEY and CDR2 SVGAGI. CDR3 in amino acids: CASKKGYRGTDEQYF. The CDR3, as DNA: TGTGCCAGCAAGAAAGGTTACAGGGGTACGGACGAGCAGTACTTC.

The genes are TRBV30 and TRBJ1-5, with D perhaps TRBD1 (5 bases). In germline, CDR1 is GTSNPN, CDR2 SVGIG (reference sequence). This CDR3 has 12 residues. The CDR3 reads CAIGDPHQPQHF. The CDR3 DNA reads TGTGCTATAGGGGACCCTCATCAGCCCCAGCATTTT.

The table lists this clone with a count of one. This chain joins TRBV27 and TRBJ2-3; D is unclear. Germline assignment: CDR1 MNHEY and CDR2 SMNVEV (reference sequence). V shed 0 bases and J shed 2 bases, with 9 bases lying between them. The CDR3 consists of 15 residues. Here the CDR3 DNA reads TGTGCCAGCAGTTTATCGGTGGCGAACACAGATACGCAGTATTTT. It translates to CASSLSVANTDTQYF.

The J gene is TRBJ2-5, the V gene TRBV9; no reliable D call. Germline lookup yields CDR1 SGDLS and CDR2 YYNGEE. The length of the CDR3 is 14 residues. The V end lost 4 bases, the J end lost 2 bases, and 12 bases lay between the germline ends. The CDR3 nucleotides are TGTGCCAGCAGCCCCCCCTCTGGTCAAGAGACCCAGTACTTC. Translating it yields CASSPPSGQETQYF.

The V gene is TRBV27, the J gene TRBJ1-4, with 10 nucleotides matching TRBD1. After removal of 3 bases from V and 10 bases from J, the junction contained 5 bases not matched to a gene. Germline V gene data show CDR1 as MNHEY and CDR2 as SMNVEV (reference sequence). This CDR3 spans 14 amino acids. CDR3 coding DNA: TGTGCCAGCAGTTTCCGGGACAGGGGTCCAAAACTGTTTTTT. Translating gives CASSFRDRGPKLFF.

This clone was counted between two and nine times. The chain couples TRBV6-4 to TRBJ2-3; 7 bases align to TRBD2. Germline values: CDR1 MRHNA, CDR2 SNTAGT. Trimming removed 0 bases from V and 3 bases from J; junction bases left unmatched: 3. The CDR3 length is 15 residues. CDR3 coding DNA: TGTGCCAGCAGTGACTCGGTCGGGGGGACAGATACGCAGTATTTT. This gives the protein CASSDSVGGTDTQYF.

The chain is built from TRBV7-6 and TRBJ1-5; D gene unclear. Trimming pared 3 bases from V and 4 bases from J, leaving 7 bases between. CDR1 is SGHVS and CDR2 is FNYEAQ in the germline V gene. The CDR3 runs 13 residues. The DNA for the CDR3 is TGTGCCAGCAGCTTCGGGGAGAATCAGCCCCAGCATTTT. Protein sequence: CASSFGENQPQHF. The full variable domain, rest sourced from reference TRBV7-6 and TRBJ1-5, is GAGVSQSPRYKVTKRGQDVALRCDPISGHVSLYWYRQALGQGPEFLTYFNYEAQQDKSGLPNDRFSAERPEGSISTLTIQRTEQRDSAMYRCASSFGENQPQHFGDGTRLSIL.

This clone was counted only a few times. The genes are TRBV7-9 and TRBJ2-5; TRBD2 matches at 11 bases. CDR1 SEHNR and CDR2 FQNEAQ come from the germline V gene (reference sequence). J gave up 5 bases and V 3 bases, and 2 bases lay outside the gene matches. The CDR3 has 14 amino acids. The CDR3, as DNA: TGTGCCAGCAGCTTTAGCGGGGGGGGCGAGACCCAGTACTTC. Translation: CASSFSGGGETQYF.

This clone came up once. The chain uses TRBV2 and TRBJ2-3; D is perhaps TRBD2 (7 bases). Trimming removed 9 bases from V and 0 bases from J, with 19 bases in between. This CDR3 is 16 amino acids long. Germline lookup yields CDR1 SNHLY and CDR2 FYNNEI. CDR3 bases: TGTGCCAGGATGCGCGAACGGGGGGCTAGCACAGATACGCAGTATTTT. This translates into CARMRERGASTDTQYF.

The chain joins TRBV7-9 to TRBJ1-2, with unresolved D. CDR3 length equals 15 residues. The V end lost 1 base, the J end lost 4 bases, and 13 bases lay between the germline ends. The germline gives CDR1 SEHNR, CDR2 FQNEAQ (reference sequence). The DNA of the CDR3 is TGTGCCAGCAGCTTAGTGGTCGTGTCACCCTATGGCTACACCTTC. It specifies CASSLVVVSPYGYTF.

The chain combines TRBV20-1 with TRBJ1-1; D call uncertain. Between the trimmed V and J ends, which lost 6 bases and 6 bases, there was a span of 11 bases. There are 11 residues in the CDR3. Per germline, CDR1 DFQATT and CDR2 SNEGSKA (reference sequence). The CDR3 protein is CSATHGAEAFF. CDR3 in DNA: TGCAGTGCCACCCACGGGGCTGAAGCTTTCTTT.

The chain couples TRBV30 to TRBJ2-7; D tentatively fits TRBD1 or TRBD2 (5 bases each). Germline V gives CDR1 GTSNPN, CDR2 SVGIG (reference sequence). This CDR3 has 14 residues. Between the trimmed V and J ends, which lost 2 bases and 0 bases, there was a span of 11 bases. The CDR3 coding sequence is TGTGCCTGGAGTAGGGACGCCGTCTCCTACGAGCAGTACTTC. Amino acid sequence: CAWSRDAVSYEQYF.

The chain's CDR3 is CASRKPGLGYAGELFF. The CDR3 coding sequence is TGTGCCAGCAGGAAACCGGGACTGGGGTATGCCGGGGAGCTGTTTTTT. The chain is built from TRBV7-9 and TRBJ2-2; a weak D match, TRBD2 (6 bases). The V and J ends lost 6 bases and 6 bases respectively, with 20 bases between them. The CDR3 totals 16 residues. Germline values: CDR1 SEHNR, CDR2 FQNEAQ (reference sequence). Variable domain in full (rest from reference TRBV7-9 and TRBJ2-2): DTGVSQNPRHKITKRGQNVTFRCDPISEHNRLYWYRQTLGQGPEFLTYFQNEAQLEKSRLLSDRFSAERPKGSFSTLEIQRTEQGDSAMYLCASRKPGLGYAGELFFGEGSRLTVL.

The rearrangement links TRBV19 to TRBJ1-6, with TRBD1 as a possible D gene (5 bases). V was shortened by 0 bases and J by 10 bases, with 16 bases between the two germline ends. This CDR3 has 16 residues. CDR1 and CDR2 (germline): LNHDA, SQIVND (reference sequence). CDR3 sequence: CASSIDLPGTGSPLHF. As DNA, the CDR3 is TGTGCCAGTAGTATAGATCTGCCCGGGACGGGATCACCCCTCCACTTT.

The chain employs TRBV28 and TRBJ2-3; a weak D match, TRBD2 (6 bases). Germline V gene data show CDR1 as MDHEN and CDR2 as SYDVKM. Trimming stripped 2 bases from V and 2 bases from J, with 17 bases between. CDR3 length: 17 amino acids. The CDR3 DNA reads TGTGCCAGCAGTTTAATTGTGGGGGGATGGGACACAGATACGCAGTATTTT. The encoded protein is CASSLIVGGWDTDTQYF.

The chain has TRBV19 and TRBJ2-1; TRBD2 matches 7 bases. V trimming: 0 bases; J trimming: 3 bases; junction bases outside the gene matches: 2. The CDR3 is 15 residues long. CDR1 and CDR2 from the germline V gene are LNHDA and SQIVND (reference sequence). CDR3 region: CASSIEASGYNEQFF. The DNA of the CDR3 is TGTGCCAGTAGTATAGAGGCTAGCGGCTACAATGAGCAGTTCTTC. Using reference TRBV19 and TRBJ2-1 for the parts outside the CDR3, the full variable domain is DGGITQSPKYLFRKEGQNVTLSCEQNLNHDAMYWYRQDPGQGLRLIYYSQIVNDFQKGDIAEGYSVSREKKESFPLTVTSAQKNPTAFYLCASSIEASGYNEQFFGPGTRLTVL.

This clone occurred once. This sequence joins TRBV28 and TRBJ1-5; no firm D call. The germline gives CDR1 MDHEN, CDR2 SYDVKM. V lost 7 bases and J lost 4, with 11 bases in between. The CDR3 length is 13 residues. The CDR3 sequence is CASTVVKNQPQHF. The DNA for the CDR3 is TGTGCCAGCACCGTCGTTAAAAATCAGCCCCAGCATTTT.